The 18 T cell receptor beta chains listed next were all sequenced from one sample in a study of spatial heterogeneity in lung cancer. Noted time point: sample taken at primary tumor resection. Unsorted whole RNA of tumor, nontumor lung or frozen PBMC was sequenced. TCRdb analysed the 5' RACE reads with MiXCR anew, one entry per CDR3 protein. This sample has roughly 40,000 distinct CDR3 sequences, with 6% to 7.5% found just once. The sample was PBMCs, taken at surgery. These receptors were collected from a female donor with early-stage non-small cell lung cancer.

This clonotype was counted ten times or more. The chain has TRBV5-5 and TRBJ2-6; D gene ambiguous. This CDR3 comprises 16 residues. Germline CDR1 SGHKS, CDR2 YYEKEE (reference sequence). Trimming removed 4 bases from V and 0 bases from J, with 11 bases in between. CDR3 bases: TGTGCCAGCAGCCGGACCTACAGCTCTGGGGCCAACGTCCTGACTTTC. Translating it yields CASSRTYSSGANVLTF.

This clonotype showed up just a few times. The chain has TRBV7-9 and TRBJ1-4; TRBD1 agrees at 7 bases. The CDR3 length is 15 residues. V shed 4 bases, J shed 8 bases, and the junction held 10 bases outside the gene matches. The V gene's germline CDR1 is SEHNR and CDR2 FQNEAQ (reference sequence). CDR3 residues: CASSSPRQGGEKLFF. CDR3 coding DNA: TGTGCCAGCAGCTCACCAAGACAGGGTGGCGAAAAACTGTTTTTT.

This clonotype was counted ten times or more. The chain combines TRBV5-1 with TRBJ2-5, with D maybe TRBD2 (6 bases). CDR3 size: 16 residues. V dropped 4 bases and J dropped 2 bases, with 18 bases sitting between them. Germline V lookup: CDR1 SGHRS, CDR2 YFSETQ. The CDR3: CASSPSAGRPQETQYF. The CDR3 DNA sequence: TGCGCCAGCAGCCCCTCCGCGGGGCGGCCACAAGAGACCCAGTACTTC.

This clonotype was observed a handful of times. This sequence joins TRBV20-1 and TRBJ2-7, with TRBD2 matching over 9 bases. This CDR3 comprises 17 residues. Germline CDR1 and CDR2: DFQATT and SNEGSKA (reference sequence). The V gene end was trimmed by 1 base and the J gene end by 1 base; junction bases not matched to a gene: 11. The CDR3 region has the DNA TGCAGTGCTAGAGGTACTCATAGCGGGGGCCAGTCCTACGAGCAGTACTTC. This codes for CSARGTHSGGQSYEQYF.

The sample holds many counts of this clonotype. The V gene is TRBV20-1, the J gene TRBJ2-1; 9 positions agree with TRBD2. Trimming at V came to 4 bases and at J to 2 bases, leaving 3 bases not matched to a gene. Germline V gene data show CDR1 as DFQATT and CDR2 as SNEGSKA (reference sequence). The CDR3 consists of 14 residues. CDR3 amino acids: CSAKAGGPYNEQFF. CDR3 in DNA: TGCAGTGCTAAGGCGGGGGGGCCCTACAATGAGCAGTTCTTC.

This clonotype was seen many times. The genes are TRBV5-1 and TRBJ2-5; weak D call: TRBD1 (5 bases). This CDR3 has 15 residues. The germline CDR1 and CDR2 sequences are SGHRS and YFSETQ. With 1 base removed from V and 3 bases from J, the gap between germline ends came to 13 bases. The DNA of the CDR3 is TGCGCCAGCAGCTTGTCGGCAACAGGCAAAGAGACCCAGTACTTC. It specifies CASSLSATGKETQYF.

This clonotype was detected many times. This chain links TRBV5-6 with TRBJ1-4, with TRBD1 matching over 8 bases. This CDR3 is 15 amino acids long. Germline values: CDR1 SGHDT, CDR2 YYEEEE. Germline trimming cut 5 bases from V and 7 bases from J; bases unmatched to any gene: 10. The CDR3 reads CASRRSGTGPEKLFF. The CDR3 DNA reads TGTGCCAGCAGACGTTCCGGGACAGGTCCTGAAAAACTGTTTTTT.

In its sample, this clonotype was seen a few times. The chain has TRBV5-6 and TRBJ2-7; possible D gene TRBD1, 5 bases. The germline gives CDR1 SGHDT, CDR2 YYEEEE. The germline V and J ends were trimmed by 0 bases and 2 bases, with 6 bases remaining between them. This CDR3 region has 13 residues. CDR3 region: CASSLGRAYEQYF. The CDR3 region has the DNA TGTGCCAGCAGCTTGGGCAGGGCCTACGAGCAGTACTTC.

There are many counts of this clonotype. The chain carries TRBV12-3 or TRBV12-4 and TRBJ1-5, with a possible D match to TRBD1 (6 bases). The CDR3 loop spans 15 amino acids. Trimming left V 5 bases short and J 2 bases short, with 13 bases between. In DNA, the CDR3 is TGTGCCAGCAGTATTTCACAGGGAGGCAATCAGCCCCAGCATTTT. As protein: CASSISQGGNQPQHF.

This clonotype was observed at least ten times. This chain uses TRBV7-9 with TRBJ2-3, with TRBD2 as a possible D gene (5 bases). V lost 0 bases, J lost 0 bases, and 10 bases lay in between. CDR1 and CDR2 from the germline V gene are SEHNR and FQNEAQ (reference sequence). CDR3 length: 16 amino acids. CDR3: CASSLATGTSTDTQYF. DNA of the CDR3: TGTGCCAGCAGCTTAGCGACGGGAACTAGCACAGATACGCAGTATTTT.

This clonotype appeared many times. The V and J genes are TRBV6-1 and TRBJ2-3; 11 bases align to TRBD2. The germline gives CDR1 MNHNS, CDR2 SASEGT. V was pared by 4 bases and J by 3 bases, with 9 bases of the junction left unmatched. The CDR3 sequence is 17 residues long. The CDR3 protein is CASSGGYSGGATDTQYF. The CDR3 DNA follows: TGTGCCAGCAGTGGCGGATATAGCGGGGGGGCAACAGATACGCAGTATTTT.

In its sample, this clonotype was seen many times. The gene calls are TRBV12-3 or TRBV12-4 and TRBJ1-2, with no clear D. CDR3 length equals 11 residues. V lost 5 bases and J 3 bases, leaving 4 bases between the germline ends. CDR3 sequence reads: CASSRYYGYTF. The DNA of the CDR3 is TGTGCCAGCAGTCGATACTATGGCTACACCTTC.

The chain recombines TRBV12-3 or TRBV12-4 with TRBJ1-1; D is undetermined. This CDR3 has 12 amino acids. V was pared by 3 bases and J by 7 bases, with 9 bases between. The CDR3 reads CASSFRDNEAFF. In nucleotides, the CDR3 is TGTGCCAGCAGTTTCCGAGATAATGAAGCTTTCTTT.

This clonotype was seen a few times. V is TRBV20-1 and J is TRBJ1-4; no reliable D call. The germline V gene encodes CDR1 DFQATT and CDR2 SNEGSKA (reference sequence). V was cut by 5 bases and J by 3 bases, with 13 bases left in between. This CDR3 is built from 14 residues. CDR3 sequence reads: CSAPPPAANEKLFF. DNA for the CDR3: TGCAGTGCTCCCCCACCCGCGGCTAATGAAAAACTGTTTTTT.

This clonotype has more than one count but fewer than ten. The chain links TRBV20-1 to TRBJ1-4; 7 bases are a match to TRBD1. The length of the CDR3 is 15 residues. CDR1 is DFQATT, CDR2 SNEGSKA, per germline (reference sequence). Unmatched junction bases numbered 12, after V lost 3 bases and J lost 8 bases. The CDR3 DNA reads TGCAGTGCTAGTGACAGGACAGGATGGGGCGAAAAACTGTTTTTT. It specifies CSASDRTGWGEKLFF.

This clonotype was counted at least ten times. The CDR3 region has the DNA TGTGCCAGCAGCTTAATCGGGTCAGAGACCCAGTACTTC. Translation: CASSLIGSETQYF. J is TRBJ2-5 and V is TRBV7-9; D gene unclear. The CDR3 runs 13 residues. V gave up 2 bases and J gave up 4 bases, with 8 bases separating them. CDR1 is SEHNR and CDR2 is FQNEAQ in the germline V gene (reference sequence). The full variable domain, completed using reference TRBV7-9 and TRBJ2-5, is DTGVSQNPRHKITKRGQNVTFRCDPISEHNRLYWYRQTLGQGPEFLTYFQNEAQLEKSRLLSDRFSAERPKGSFSTLEIQRTEQGDSAMYLCASSLIGSETQYFGPGTRLLVL.

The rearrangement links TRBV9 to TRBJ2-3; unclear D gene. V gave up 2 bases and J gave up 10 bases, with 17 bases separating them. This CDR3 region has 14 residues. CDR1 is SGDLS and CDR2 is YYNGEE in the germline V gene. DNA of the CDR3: TGTGCCAGCAGCGTCACCCCCAGCCCAGGCGCGCAGTATTTT. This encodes CASSVTPSPGAQYF. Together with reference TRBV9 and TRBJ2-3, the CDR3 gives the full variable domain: DSGVTQTPKHLITATGQRVTLRCSPRSGDLSVYWYQQSLDQGLQFLIQYYNGEERAKGNILERFSAQQFPDLHSELNLSSLELGDSALYFCASSVTPSPGAQYFGPGTRLTVL.

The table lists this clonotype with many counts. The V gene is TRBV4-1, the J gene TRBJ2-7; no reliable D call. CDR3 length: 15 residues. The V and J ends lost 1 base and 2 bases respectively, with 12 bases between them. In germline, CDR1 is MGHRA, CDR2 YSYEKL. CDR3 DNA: TGCGCCAGCAGCCAAGTCGTCGGAAAACCCTACGAGCAGTACTTC. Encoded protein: CASSQVVGKPYEQYF.